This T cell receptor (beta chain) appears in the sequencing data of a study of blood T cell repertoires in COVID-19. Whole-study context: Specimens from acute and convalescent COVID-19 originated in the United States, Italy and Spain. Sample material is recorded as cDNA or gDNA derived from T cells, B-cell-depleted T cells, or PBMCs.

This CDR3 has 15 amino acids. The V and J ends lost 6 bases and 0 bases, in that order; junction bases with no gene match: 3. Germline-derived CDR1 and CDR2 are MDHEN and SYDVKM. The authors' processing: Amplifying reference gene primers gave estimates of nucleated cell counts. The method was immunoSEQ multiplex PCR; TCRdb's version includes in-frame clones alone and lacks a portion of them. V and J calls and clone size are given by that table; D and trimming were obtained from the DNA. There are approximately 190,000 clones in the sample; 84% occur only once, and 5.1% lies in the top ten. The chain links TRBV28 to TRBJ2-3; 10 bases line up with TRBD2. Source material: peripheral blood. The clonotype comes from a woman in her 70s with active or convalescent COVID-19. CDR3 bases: TGTGCCAGCAGCCCAGCGGGAGGGAGCACAGATACGCAGTATTTT. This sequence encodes CASSPAGGSTDTQYF.